The 12 T cell receptor beta chains given below trace back to one sample, sequenced in a study of regulatory dendritic cells for organ transplantation. Sequenced by immunoSEQ multiplex PCR; TCRdb stores in-frame clones only, minus some. Of 25,000 to 30,000 clones in the sample, around 80% were seen once. Specimen: naive CD4+ T cells from blood. This sample's subset: CD45RA+ naive T cells. These receptors came from a human donor in good health.

This clone was observed a single time. The genes are TRBV5-1 and TRBJ2-7, with 10 positions matching TRBD1. This CDR3 has 15 residues. Germline CDR1 SGHRS, CDR2 YFSETQ. Losses at the gene ends were 0 bases for V and 5 bases for J; bases not matched to a gene: 5. CDR3 coding DNA: TGCGCCAGCAGCTTGGAGGGGACAGGGGTGGACGAGCAGTACTTC. Protein product: CASSLEGTGVDEQYF.

The chain couples TRBV4-1 to TRBJ2-4, with D perhaps matching TRBD2 (7 bases). This CDR3 comprises 17 residues. Trimming pared 2 bases from V and 2 bases from J, leaving 16 bases between. Germline V gene sequence: CDR1 MGHRA, CDR2 YSYEKL. Here the CDR3 reads CASSQPLGGATKNIQYF. For the CDR3, the DNA is TGCGCCAGCAGCCAACCCCTGGGGGGGGCTACCAAAAACATTCAGTACTTC.

The V call is TRBV5-5, the J call TRBJ1-4, with D maybe TRBD1 (5 bases). The CDR3 covers 14 residues. CDR1 and CDR2 (germline): SGHKS, YYEKEE (reference sequence). Trimming took off 1 base at V and 1 base at J, with 5 bases between the two ends. This CDR3 reads CASSLQGTNEKLFF. The CDR3 DNA follows: TGTGCCAGCAGCTTGCAGGGAACTAATGAAAAACTGTTTTTT.

The table lists this clone with a count of one. The rearrangement links TRBV7-9 to TRBJ1-1, with D possibly matching TRBD1 (6 bases). The CDR3 runs 13 residues. Trimming stripped 3 bases from V and 4 bases from J, with 9 bases between. The V gene's germline CDR1 is SEHNR and CDR2 FQNEAQ (reference sequence). The CDR3 DNA sequence: TGTGCCAGCAGCTTCCAACAGGGCACTGAAGCTTTCTTT. It encodes CASSFQQGTEAFF. Full variable domain (outside the CDR3, taken from reference TRBV7-9 and TRBJ1-1): DTGVSQNPRHKITKRGQNVTFRCDPISEHNRLYWYRQTLGQGPEFLTYFQNEAQLEKSRLLSDRFSAERPKGSFSTLEIQRTEQGDSAMYLCASSFQQGTEAFFGQGTRLTVV.

This chain joins TRBV21-1 and TRBJ1-1. TRBV21-1 is flagged as a pseudogene. The CDR3 is made up of 13 amino acids. The CDR3 is CASSALLNTEAFF. For the CDR3, the DNA is TGTGCCAGCAGCGCACTATTGAACACTGAAGCTTTCTTT.

The chain recombines TRBV5-1 with TRBJ1-1; 10 bases agree with TRBD1. J lost 11 bases, V lost 0 bases, and 10 bases had no gene match. The CDR3 has 15 residues. The germline CDR1 and CDR2 sequences are SGHRS and YFSETQ. Here the CDR3 reads CASSLGQGAGVNAFF. For the CDR3, the DNA is TGCGCCAGCAGCTTGGGACAGGGGGCGGGTGTGAATGCTTTCTTT.

The V and J genes are TRBV2 and TRBJ2-3; 8 positions match TRBD1. The CDR3 consists of 14 residues. With 6 bases clipped from V and 0 bases from J, the junction kept 2 bases outside the gene matches. Germline V lookup: CDR1 SNHLY, CDR2 FYNNEI. The CDR3 DNA sequence: TGTGCCAGCAGGGACAGGGAAAGCACAGATACGCAGTATTTT. This sequence encodes CASRDRESTDTQYF.

The V gene is TRBV15, the J gene TRBJ1-5; no clear D. The germline CDR1 and CDR2 sequences are LNHNV and YYDKDF (reference sequence). V gave up 3 bases and J gave up 4 bases, with 10 bases separating them. This CDR3 comprises 14 residues. CDR3 protein: CATSSHTRNQPQHF. The DNA of the CDR3 is TGTGCCACCAGCAGCCACACCAGGAATCAGCCCCAGCATTTT.

The CDR3, as DNA: TGTGCCAGTAGTACCCGAGCGGGGGGCATCCATGAGCAGTTCTTC. This codes for CASSTRAGGIHEQFF. The V call is TRBV19, the J call TRBJ2-1, with TRBD2 matching over 9 bases. Per germline, CDR1 LNHDA and CDR2 SQIVND (reference sequence). With 4 bases clipped from V and 8 bases from J, the junction kept 9 bases outside the gene matches. The CDR3 consists of 15 residues.

The rearrangement joins TRBV11-2 to TRBJ2-6; D is unclear. Germline values: CDR1 SGHAT, CDR2 FQNNGV. Trimming took 1 base from V and 5 from J, leaving 9 bases between them. The CDR3 extends over 15 amino acids. For the CDR3, the DNA is TGTGCCAGCAGCTTAGTGGCGGCCCGGGCCAACGTCCTGACTTTC. It translates to CASSLVAARANVLTF.

The rearrangement links TRBV4-3 to TRBJ1-4; D gene unclear. In germline, CDR1 is LGHNA, CDR2 YSLEER. Trimming shortened V by 8 bases and J by 6 bases, and 13 bases separated the two germline ends. The CDR3 totals 13 residues. CDR3 bases: TGCGCCAGCTCCACATATTCCGATGAAAAACTGTTTTTT. Amino acid sequence: CASSTYSDEKLFF.

The chain joins TRBV4-1 to TRBJ2-7, with 13 bases fitting TRBD2. The germline CDR1 and CDR2 sequences are MGHRA and YSYEKL. V lost 4 bases and J lost 4; bases outside the gene matches: 4. The CDR3 spans 15 residues. CDR3 DNA: TGCGCCAGCAGCCTCCGGACTAGCGGGGGATACGAGCAGTACTTC. Protein product: CASSLRTSGGYEQYF.